Below, 30 T cell receptor beta chains from the same sample are listed, as sequenced in a study of blood T cell repertoires in COVID-19. This table comes from immunoSEQ multiplex PCR, and its TCRdb copy is limited to in-frame clones, with some not included. The sample includes 360,000 or so clones, roughly nine tenths seen only once; the top ten take around 3%. Source material: PBMCs or T cells enriched from blood (not recorded which). The receptor source for this set is a woman aged 25 to 39 who had recovered from COVID-19.

The chain has TRBV6-1 and TRBJ1-6, with a tentative D call TRBD1 (5 bases). Trimming removed 0 bases at V and 5 bases at J, with 11 bases between. The CDR3 covers 16 residues. The germline CDR1 and CDR2 sequences are MNHNS and SASEGT. Here the CDR3 DNA reads TGTGCCAGCAGTGAAGCTCACGGCAGGGATAATTCACCCCTCCACTTT. Translated, it gives CASSEAHGRDNSPLHF.

This clone was seen more than once but under ten times. Other nucleotide sequences from this sample produce the same CDR3. V is TRBV12-3 or TRBV12-4 and J is TRBJ2-7, with TRBD2 as a possible D gene (6 bases). This CDR3 contains 12 residues. V lost 4 bases and J lost 4, with 8 bases in between. CDR3 coding DNA: TGTGCCAGCAGTTCCGGAGGGTACGAGCAGTACTTC. Translation gives CASSSGGYEQYF.

This chain joins TRBV28 and TRBJ2-7; 15 bases map to TRBD2. The trim removed 4 bases at V and 2 bases at J, leaving 3 bases unmatched. The germline CDR1 and CDR2 sequences are MDHEN and SYDVKM. CDR3 size: 16 residues. CDR3 in amino acids: CASSSGLAGGAYEQYF. The DNA of the CDR3 is TGTGCCAGCAGTTCTGGACTAGCGGGAGGGGCCTACGAGCAGTACTTC.

This clone was observed a single time. The chain combines TRBV4-2 with TRBJ1-4, with unresolved D. V lost 3 bases and J 9 bases, leaving 17 bases between the germline ends. Germline-derived CDR1 and CDR2 are LGHNA and YNFKEQ. This CDR3 has 15 amino acids. In nucleotides, the CDR3 is TGTGCCAGCAGCCAGGAAATCGGCGGCACCCAAAAACTGTTTTTT. This encodes CASSQEIGGTQKLFF.

The V gene is TRBV19, the J gene TRBJ2-5; weak D call: TRBD1 (6 bases). The V gene lost 4 bases and the J gene lost 2 bases, with 8 bases spanning the gap. The CDR3 totals 13 residues. CDR1 and CDR2 from the germline V gene are LNHDA and SQIVND (reference sequence). The CDR3 DNA reads TGTGCCAGTAGTAGGACAGAGCAAGAGACCCAGTACTTC. This translates into CASSRTEQETQYF.

CDR3 in amino acids: CASSIALASTYEQYF. In nucleotides, the CDR3 is TGTGCCAGTAGTATAGCCCTAGCGTCTACCTACGAGCAGTACTTC. V usage is TRBV19 and J usage is TRBJ2-7, with a tentative D call TRBD2 (6 bases). Germline V CDR1 and CDR2: LNHDA, SQIVND (reference sequence). V lost 1 base and J 2 bases, leaving 12 bases between the germline ends. This CDR3 contains 15 residues.

This sequence joins TRBV7-2 and TRBJ1-2; TRBD1 matches at 7 bases. Germline V CDR1 and CDR2: SGHTA, FQGNSA. Germline trimming cut 2 bases from V and 4 bases from J; bases unmatched to any gene: 7. The CDR3 consists of 15 residues. CDR3: CASSLNIQGSYGYTF. The CDR3 coding sequence is TGTGCCAGCAGCTTAAACATACAGGGGAGCTATGGCTACACCTTC.

The chain couples TRBV14 to TRBJ2-7; TRBD1 might be the D (6 bases). The ends were cut back, 5 bases at V and 0 bases at J, with 17 bases in the middle. Per the germline V gene, CDR1 is SGHDN and CDR2 is FVKESK. The CDR3 loop spans 16 amino acids. This CDR3 is CASSVVPGHSSYEQYF. The CDR3 nucleotides are TGTGCCAGCAGCGTGGTACCGGGACACAGCTCCTACGAGCAGTACTTC.

The chain recombines TRBV5-1 with TRBJ1-2; a weak D match, TRBD1 (5 bases). The V and J ends lost 4 bases and 7 bases respectively, with 14 bases between them. This CDR3 spans 13 amino acids. CDR1 and CDR2 (germline): SGHRS, YFSETQ. This CDR3 is CASSGGTWGGYTF. CDR3 DNA: TGCGCCAGCAGCGGCGGGACTTGGGGTGGCTACACCTTC.

V usage is TRBV13 and J usage is TRBJ1-1; D is perhaps TRBD1 (6 bases). Looked up from germline, CDR1 is PRHDT and CDR2 is FYEKMQ (reference sequence). Between the trimmed V and J ends, which lost 6 bases and 3 bases, there was a span of 14 bases. The CDR3 loop spans 14 amino acids. CDR3 DNA: TGTGCCAGCAGTTATGGACAGCTATACACTGAAGCTTTCTTT. Translated: CASSYGQLYTEAFF.

Written as DNA, the CDR3 is TGCGCCAGCAGCCAAGATCTTAGGGGAACTGAAGCTTTCTTT. It codes for CASSQDLRGTEAFF. V is TRBV4-1 and J is TRBJ1-1; D might be TRBD1 (5 bases). Trimming removed 0 bases from V and 5 bases from J, with 10 bases in between. The CDR3 is made up of 14 amino acids. Per the germline V gene, CDR1 is MGHRA and CDR2 is YSYEKL.

The chain uses TRBV11-2 and TRBJ2-5, with 8 positions matching TRBD1. Germline trimming cut 1 base from V and 7 bases from J; bases unmatched to any gene: 5. The CDR3 is made up of 14 amino acids. Germline V gene sequence: CDR1 SGHAT, CDR2 FQNNGV. CDR3 in amino acids: CASSLVQGGRTQYF. In nucleotides, the CDR3 is TGTGCCAGCAGCTTAGTACAGGGGGGACGGACCCAGTACTTC.

The rearrangement uses TRBV7-9 and TRBJ2-1, with TRBD2 matching 10 bases. Germline trimming cut 5 bases from V and 4 bases from J; bases unmatched to any gene: 8. CDR3 length: 16 amino acids. Germline V gives CDR1 SEHNR, CDR2 FQNEAQ (reference sequence). The CDR3 DNA is TGTGCCAGCAGCCCGCCGGGACTAGCGCCTTACAATGAGCAGTTCTTC. Translated, it gives CASSPPGLAPYNEQFF.

CDR3 region: CASSPLPDRAGKNIQYF. In nucleotides, the CDR3 is TGTGCCAGCTCACCACTTCCGGACAGGGCTGGCAAAAACATTCAGTACTTC. The chain has TRBV18 and TRBJ2-4; TRBD1 matches 8 bases. CDR3 size: 17 residues. The trim removed 1 base at V and 3 bases at J, leaving 8 bases unmatched. CDR1 and CDR2 from the germline V gene are KGHSH and LQKENI.

This rearrangement joins TRBV5-6 to TRBJ2-5; 11 positions agree with TRBD2. Germline lookup yields CDR1 SGHDT and CDR2 YYEEEE. CDR3 size: 15 residues. The junction had 4 bases not matched to a gene; V was cut back by 3 bases and J by 3 bases. The CDR3 sequence: CASSSSGLAEETQYF. CDR3 nucleotides: TGTGCCAGCAGCTCTTCGGGACTAGCGGAAGAGACCCAGTACTTC.

V is TRBV10-1 and J is TRBJ1-1, with TRBD1 as a possible D gene (5 bases). From germline, CDR1 is WNHNN and CDR2 SYGVQD (reference sequence). This CDR3 comprises 14 residues. Trimming took off 0 bases at V and 1 base at J, with 6 bases between the two ends. DNA of the CDR3: TGCGCCAGCAGTGAGTCTGGACAGAACACTGAAGCTTTCTTT. Amino acid sequence: CASSESGQNTEAFF.

This clone was picked up a small number of times. Other DNA sequences within the sample encode an identical CDR3. This chain connects TRBV6-1 to TRBJ1-2; 9 bases fit TRBD1. V dropped 2 bases and J dropped 4; count of bases not matched to a gene: 5. This CDR3 has 15 residues. Germline CDR1 reads MNHNS; CDR2 reads SASEGT. CDR3 region: CASSELGQGVYGYTF. CDR3 nucleotides: TGTGCCAGCAGTGAATTGGGACAGGGTGTCTATGGCTACACCTTC.

This clone was found once. This CDR3 reads CASSGGTGASEAFF. The CDR3 DNA follows: TGTGCCAGCAGTGGGGGGACAGGGGCGTCTGAAGCTTTCTTT. This chain links TRBV25-1 with TRBJ1-1, with 10 nucleotides matching TRBD1. This CDR3 has 14 residues. The germline CDR1 and CDR2 sequences are MGHDK and SYGVNS. The trim removed 4 bases at V and 6 bases at J, leaving 5 bases unmatched.

The chain couples TRBV19 to TRBJ1-2; D unclear. The germline gives CDR1 LNHDA, CDR2 SQIVND (reference sequence). Trimming left V 4 bases short and J 1 base short, with 16 bases between. The CDR3 runs to 16 residues. CDR3 sequence reads: CASSSPGSLSNYGYTF. Here the CDR3 DNA reads TGTGCCAGTAGTAGCCCCGGGAGCCTTAGTAACTATGGCTACACCTTC.

The chain joins TRBV23-1 to TRBJ2-7; 10 bases match TRBD1. TRBV23-1 is an ORF; its function is uncertain. This CDR3 is built from 15 residues. The V and J ends lost 5 bases and 2 bases, in that order; junction bases with no gene match: 6. CDR3 nucleotides: TGCGCCAGCAGTTTATGGACAGGGGGGCCCTACGAGCAGTACTTC. Its translation: CASSLWTGGPYEQYF.

The V call is TRBV28, the J call TRBJ1-4, with unresolved D. Germline V gene sequence: CDR1 MDHEN, CDR2 SYDVKM. V lost 7 bases and J lost 2, with 14 bases in between. The CDR3 loop spans 15 amino acids. The CDR3 DNA sequence: TGTGCCAGCACCGAATCGGGTGTTACTAATGAAAAACTGTTTTTT. Its translation: CASTESGVTNEKLFF. Filled out from reference TRBV28 and TRBJ1-4, the complete variable domain reads DVKVTQSSRYLVKRTGEKVFLECVQDMDHENMFWYRQDPGLGLRLIYFSYDVKMKEKGDIPEGYSVSREKKERFSLILESASTNQTSMYLCASTESGVTNEKLFFGSGTQLSVL.

The CDR3: CASSIDLEGRETQYF. The CDR3 DNA reads as TGTGCCAGTAGTATAGATCTGGAGGGGCGCGAGACCCAGTACTTC. This chain joins TRBV19 and TRBJ2-5; D is possibly TRBD2 (6 bases). V lost 0 bases and J 5 bases, leaving 13 bases between the germline ends. The CDR3 covers 15 residues. CDR1 is LNHDA and CDR2 is SQIVND in the germline V gene (reference sequence).

As to this clone: Other DNA variants within this sample encode the same CDR3. CDR3 region: CSASGSYEQYF. CDR3 nucleotides: TGCAGTGCTAGCGGCTCCTACGAGCAGTACTTC. The V and J genes are TRBV20-1 and TRBJ2-7; D is uncertain. This CDR3 spans 11 amino acids. V lost 3 bases and J 0 bases, leaving 3 bases between the germline ends. Germline loops: CDR1 DFQATT, CDR2 SNEGSKA (reference sequence).

This chain links TRBV18 with TRBJ1-1; weak D call: TRBD1 (5 bases). V dropped 2 bases and J dropped 4 bases, with 17 bases sitting between them. CDR3 length: 16 residues. Germline V gene sequence: CDR1 KGHSH, CDR2 LQKENI. CDR3 amino acids: CASSPARVIGGTEAFF. CDR3 in DNA: TGTGCCAGCTCACCAGCCAGGGTCATCGGGGGCACTGAAGCTTTCTTT.

The rearrangement links TRBV30 to TRBJ2-7, with D possibly being TRBD2 (6 bases). The V end lost 8 bases, the J end lost 7 bases, and 12 bases lay between the germline ends. The CDR3 is 10 residues long. Per the germline V gene, CDR1 is GTSNPN and CDR2 is SVGIG (reference sequence). The CDR3, as DNA: TGTGCCGGAGGGAGCTATGAGCAGTACTTC. This codes for CAGGSYEQYF. Drawing the rest from reference TRBV30 and TRBJ2-7, the complete variable domain is SQTIHQWPATLVQPVGSPLSLECTVEGTSNPNLYWYRQAAGRGLQLLFYSVGIGQISSEVPQNLSASRPQDRQFILSSKKLLLSDSGFYLCAGGSYEQYFGPGTRLTVT.

The V gene is TRBV7-9, the J gene TRBJ1-2, with unresolved D. Trimming cost V 6 bases and J 4 bases, with 15 bases left between them. The CDR3 length is 14 residues. Germline-derived CDR1 and CDR2 are SEHNR and FQNEAQ (reference sequence). CDR3 coding DNA: TGTGCCAGCAGATCTACGACGACTCCCTATGGCTACACCTTC. Its translation is CASRSTTTPYGYTF.

This clone came up once. V usage is TRBV4-2 and J usage is TRBJ1-1, with 7 positions matching TRBD1. V lost 3 bases and J lost 3; bases outside the gene matches: 7. CDR3 size: 15 residues. Germline V CDR1 and CDR2: LGHNA, YNFKEQ. CDR3: CASSQAGTGDTEAFF. CDR3 in DNA: TGTGCCAGCAGCCAGGCTGGTACAGGGGACACTGAAGCTTTCTTT.

The chain is built from TRBV9 and TRBJ2-7, with 11 bases aligning to TRBD2. The CDR3 totals 18 residues. Unmatched junction bases numbered 14, after V lost 0 bases and J lost 6 bases. The V gene's germline CDR1 is SGDLS and CDR2 YYNGEE. The CDR3 is CASSVEEGLAALVSEQYF. CDR3 nucleotide sequence: TGTGCCAGCAGCGTAGAAGAGGGACTAGCGGCGTTGGTGAGCGAGCAGTACTTC.

The genes are TRBV6-5 and TRBJ1-1, with D maybe TRBD1 (5 bases). Trimming cost V 7 bases and J 4 bases, with 13 bases left between them. CDR1 and CDR2 from the germline V gene are MNHEY and SVGAGI. The CDR3 totals 13 residues. CDR3 sequence reads: CASKQQAVTEAFF. In DNA form, the CDR3 reads TGTGCCAGCAAACAACAGGCGGTCACTGAAGCTTTCTTT.

This sequence joins TRBV5-1 and TRBJ2-5; 7 nucleotides align to TRBD1. CDR1 and CDR2 (germline): SGHRS, YFSETQ. The CDR3 sequence is 14 residues long. V lost 2 bases to trimming and J lost 5 bases; unmatched junction nucleotides: 6. The CDR3 region is CASSFQTGSETQYF. The CDR3 coding sequence is TGCGCCAGCAGCTTCCAGACAGGGTCGGAGACCCAGTACTTC.